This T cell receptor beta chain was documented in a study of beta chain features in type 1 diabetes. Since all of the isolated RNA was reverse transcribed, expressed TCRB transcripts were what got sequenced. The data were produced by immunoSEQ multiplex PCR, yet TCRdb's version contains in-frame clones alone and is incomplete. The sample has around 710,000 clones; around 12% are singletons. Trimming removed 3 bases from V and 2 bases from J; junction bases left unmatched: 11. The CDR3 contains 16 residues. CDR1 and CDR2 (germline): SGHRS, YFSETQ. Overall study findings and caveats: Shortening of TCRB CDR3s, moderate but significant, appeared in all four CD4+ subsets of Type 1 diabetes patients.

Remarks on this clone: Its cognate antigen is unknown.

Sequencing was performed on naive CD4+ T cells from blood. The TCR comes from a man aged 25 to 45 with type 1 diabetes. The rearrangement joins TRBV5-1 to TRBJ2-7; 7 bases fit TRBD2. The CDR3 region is CASSWGSGPFPYEQYF. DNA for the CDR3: TGCGCCAGCAGCTGGGGTAGCGGGCCGTTTCCCTACGAGCAGTACTTC.